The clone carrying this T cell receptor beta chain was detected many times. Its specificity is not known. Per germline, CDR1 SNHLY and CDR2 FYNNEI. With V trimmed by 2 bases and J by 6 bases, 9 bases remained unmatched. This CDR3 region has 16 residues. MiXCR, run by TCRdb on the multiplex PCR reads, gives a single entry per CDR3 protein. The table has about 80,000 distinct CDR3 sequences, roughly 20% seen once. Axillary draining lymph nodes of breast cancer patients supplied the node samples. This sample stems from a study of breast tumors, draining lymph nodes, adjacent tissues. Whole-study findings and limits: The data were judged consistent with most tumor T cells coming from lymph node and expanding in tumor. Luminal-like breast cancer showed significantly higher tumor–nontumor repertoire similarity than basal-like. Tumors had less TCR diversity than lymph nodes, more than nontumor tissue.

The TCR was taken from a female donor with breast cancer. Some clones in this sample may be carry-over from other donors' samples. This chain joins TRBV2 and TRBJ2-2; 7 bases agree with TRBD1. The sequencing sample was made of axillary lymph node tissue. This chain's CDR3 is CASSELTGVAAGELFF. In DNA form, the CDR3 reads TGTGCCAGCAGTGAACTTACAGGGGTGGCGGCCGGGGAGCTGTTTTTT.